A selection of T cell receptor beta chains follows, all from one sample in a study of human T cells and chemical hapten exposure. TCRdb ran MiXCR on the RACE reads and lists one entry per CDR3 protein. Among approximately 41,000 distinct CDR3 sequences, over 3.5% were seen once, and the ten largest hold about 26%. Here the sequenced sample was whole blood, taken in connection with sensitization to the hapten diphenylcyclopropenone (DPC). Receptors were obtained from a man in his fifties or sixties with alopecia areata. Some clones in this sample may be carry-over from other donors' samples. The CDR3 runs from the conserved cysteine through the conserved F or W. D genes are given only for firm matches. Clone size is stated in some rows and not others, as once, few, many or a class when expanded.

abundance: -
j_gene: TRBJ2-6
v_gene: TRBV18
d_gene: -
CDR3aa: CASSPLLSGANVLTF
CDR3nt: TGTGCCAGCTCACCATTGCTCTCTGGGGCCAACGTCCTGACTTTC

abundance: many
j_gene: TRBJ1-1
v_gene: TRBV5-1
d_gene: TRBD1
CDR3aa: CASRFSLDRSEAFF
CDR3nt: TGCGCCAGCAGATTCTCATTGGACAGGTCTGAAGCTTTCTTT

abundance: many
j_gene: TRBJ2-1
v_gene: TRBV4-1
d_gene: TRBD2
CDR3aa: CASSQDRLAGEQFF
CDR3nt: TGCGCCAGCAGCCAAGATCGACTAGCCGGTGAGCAGTTCTTC

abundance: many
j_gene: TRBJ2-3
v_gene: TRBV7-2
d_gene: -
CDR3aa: CASSLQVTDTQYF
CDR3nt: TGTGCCAGCAGCTTGCAGGTCACAGATACGCAGTATTTT

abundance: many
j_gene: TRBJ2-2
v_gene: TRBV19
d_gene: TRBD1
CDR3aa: CATSGQGAGELFF
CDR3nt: TGTGCCACCTCGGGACAGGGGGCCGGGGAGCTGTTTTTT

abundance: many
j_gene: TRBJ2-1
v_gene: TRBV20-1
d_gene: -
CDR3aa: CSARWDQLPGDPSYNEQFF
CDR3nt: TGCAGTGCTAGGTGGGACCAACTACCGGGAGATCCCTCCTACAATGAGCAGTTCTTC

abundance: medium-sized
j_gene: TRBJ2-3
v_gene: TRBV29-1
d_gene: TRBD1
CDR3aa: CSGLGQDTDTQYF
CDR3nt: TGCAGCGGGCTGGGACAGGACACAGATACGCAGTATTTT

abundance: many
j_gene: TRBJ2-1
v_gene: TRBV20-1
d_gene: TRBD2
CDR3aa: CSARGGRAGDEQFF
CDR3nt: TGCAGTGCTAGAGGCGGGAGGGCCGGTGATGAGCAGTTCTTC

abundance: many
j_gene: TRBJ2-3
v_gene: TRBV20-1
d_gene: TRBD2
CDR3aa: CSARPSGSLDTQYF
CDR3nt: TGCAGTGCTAGGCCTAGCGGGAGTTTAGATACGCAGTATTTT

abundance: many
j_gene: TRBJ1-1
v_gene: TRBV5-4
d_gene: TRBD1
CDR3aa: CASSLASRGDTEAFF
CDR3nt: TGTGCCAGCAGCTTGGCTAGCAGGGGGGACACTGAAGCTTTCTTT

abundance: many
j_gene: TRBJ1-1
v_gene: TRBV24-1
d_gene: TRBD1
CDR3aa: CATSDPGQGGTEAFF
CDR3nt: TGTGCCACCAGTGACCCGGGACAGGGAGGCACTGAAGCTTTCTTT

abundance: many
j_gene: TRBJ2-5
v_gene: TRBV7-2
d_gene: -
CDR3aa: CASSSPPAGTQYF
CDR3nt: TGTGCCAGCAGCTCCCCCCCCGCAGGGACCCAGTACTTC